Listed below are T cell receptor beta chains from one sample, sequenced in a study of blood T cells in healthy people across ages. TCRdb itself ran the 5' RACE reads through MiXCR, one entry per CDR3 protein. The sample records some 550,000 distinct CDR3 sequences, around 50% being singletons. The sequencing input was blood. The source of these receptors is an elderly man in good health. CDR3s include the opening cysteine and the closing phenylalanine or tryptophan. The D gene is left open where the match is weak. The size field is filled for only some rows; it gives once, few, many or a size class.

clone size	D gene	V gene	J gene	CDR3 DNA	CDR3 protein
many	-	TRBV29-1	TRBJ2-5	TGCAGCGTCGACAGATCCCAAGGGAGCCAGTACTTC	CSVDRSQGSQYF
-	-	TRBV6-5	TRBJ2-7	TGTGCCAGCAGTTACAGGGGGGGCGAGCAGTACTTC	CASSYRGGEQYF
few	TRBD1	TRBV29-1	TRBJ1-4	TGCAGCGTTGCTGGGACAGGGAGGACTAATGAAAAACTGTTTTTT	CSVAGTGRTNEKLFF
few	-	TRBV7-2	TRBJ1-2	TGTGCCAGCAGCTTACGGTATGGCTACACCTTC	CASSLRYGYTF
few	-	TRBV29-1	TRBJ1-5	TGCAGCGTTAGGGAACCCCGAGGCAATCAGCCCCAGCATTTT	CSVREPRGNQPQHF
-	-	TRBV2	TRBJ1-5	TGTGCCAGCAGGGGGGGGCTGCCCGGCAATCAGCCCCAGCATTTT	CASRGGLPGNQPQHF
-	-	TRBV20-1	TRBJ1-2	TGCAGTGCCCCAACCGGGGACCGCTATGGCTACACCTTC	CSAPTGDRYGYTF
-	TRBD1	TRBV27	TRBJ1-2	TGTGCCAGCAGTCAATCAGGGGGGCGGGGCGGCTACACCTTC	CASSQSGGRGGYTF
few	-	TRBV7-7	TRBJ2-5	TGTGCTAGCAGCTTAAACTTCGGGACTGGGGAGACCCAGTACTTC	CASSLNFGTGETQYF
-	-	TRBV29-1	TRBJ2-5	TGCAGCGTTCTTGGACAACAAGAGACCCAGTACTTC	CSVLGQQETQYF
once	-	TRBV3-1	TRBJ1-2	TGTGCCAGCAGCCAACTCGCAGGCGGAGGTCAGGGCTACACCTTC	CASSQLAGGGQGYTF
few	TRBD1	TRBV9	TRBJ1-6	TGTGCCAGCAGCCCCCGGAGAGGGGGCTCATCACCCCTCCACTTT	CASSPRRGGSSPLHF
few	TRBD2	TRBV7-9	TRBJ2-1	TGTGCCAGCAGCTTGACTAGCAATATCCATGAGCAGTTCTTC	CASSLTSNIHEQFF
few	TRBD1	TRBV5-1	TRBJ2-7	TGCGCCAGCAGCTTTACGGGACAGTCCTACGAGCAGTACTTC	CASSFTGQSYEQYF
few	-	TRBV4-3	TRBJ1-2	TGCGCCAGCAGCCAAGATTCGCAGGGGAACTATGGCTACACCTTC	CASSQDSQGNYGYTF
-	-	TRBV9	TRBJ2-7	TGTGCCAGCAGCCCCCCTGGGGCCACTTATTACGAGCAGTACTTC	CASSPPGATYYEQYF
-	-	TRBV20-1	TRBJ1-2	TGCAGTCCCCAATTGGGACGGCGAGGATTAGGTGGCTACACCTTC	CSPQLGRRGLGGYTF
few	TRBD1	TRBV20-1	TRBJ2-7	TGCAGTGCTAGGTTTGACAGGGGCCGACTTTACGAGCAGTACTTC	CSARFDRGRLYEQYF
-	-	TRBV4-3	TRBJ2-7	TGCGCCAGCAGCCAAGATGGCAGGGGACACGAGCAGTACTTC	CASSQDGRGHEQYF
-	-	TRBV4-2	TRBJ2-5	TGTGCCAGCAGCCAGCGACAGCGGACCTGGGCAGGGCAAGAGACCCAGTACTTC	CASSQRQRTWAGQETQYF
-	-	TRBV5-5	TRBJ2-1	TGTGCCAGTAGCCGGGGTCCGAGCTCCTACAATGAGCAGTTCTTC	CASSRGPSSYNEQFF
few	-	TRBV7-8	TRBJ1-2	TGTGCCAGCAGCAAAGATGGAGCGGACACTTCTAACTATGGCTACACCTTC	CASSKDGADTSNYGYTF
-	TRBD1	TRBV29-1	TRBJ2-7	TGCAGCATCGCTGGACAGGGGATCTACGAGCAGTACTTC	CSIAGQGIYEQYF
once	-	TRBV3-1	TRBJ1-1	TGTGCCAGCAGCCCCCTCGCGGGGGACACTGAAGCTTTCTTT	CASSPLAGDTEAFF
few	TRBD1	TRBV29-1	TRBJ2-1	TGCAGCGTTACCGGGACAGAAGGATACAATGAGCAGTTCTTC	CSVTGTEGYNEQFF
few	-	TRBV7-2	TRBJ2-5	TGTGCCAGCAGCCCTGGGAACCCGGGGCAAGAGACCCAGTACTTC	CASSPGNPGQETQYF
-	-	TRBV7-2	TRBJ2-1	TGTGCCAGCAGCCACGACGGATACAATGAGCAGTTCTTC	CASSHDGYNEQFF
-	TRBD1	TRBV4-3	TRBJ2-7	TGCGCCAGCAGCCACAGACAGGGCGCCGAGCAGTACTTC	CASSHRQGAEQYF
-	TRBD2	TRBV6-1	TRBJ2-7	TGTGCCAGCCTAGCGGGAGATCCCTACGAGCAGTACTTC	CASLAGDPYEQYF
once	-	TRBV5-1	TRBJ2-5	TGCGCCAGCAGCTCCACCGGGGGAAACAATGAGCAGTACTTC	CASSSTGGNNEQYF
-	-	TRBV5-1	TRBJ1-1	TGCGCCAGCAGCTTCGACATAGCCACTGAAGCTTTCTTT	CASSFDIATEAFF
-	-	TRBV4-3	TRBJ2-7	TGCGCCAGCAGCCAAGATAGGGGGGGACGATGGCAGCAGTACTTC	CASSQDRGGRWQQYF
once	-	TRBV7-9	TRBJ1-2	TGTGCCAGCAGCTTAGAATGGGCCACCTGGGACTATGGCTGCACCTTC	CASSLEWATWDYGCTF
-	-	TRBV5-1	TRBJ2-1	TGCGCCAGCAGCTTGCTCGGACAGATGTCCTACAATGAGCAGTTCTTC	CASSLLGQMSYNEQFF
once	-	TRBV12-3/TRBV12-4	TRBJ1-4	TGTGCCAGCAGGTTGATAGGGGAAAAACTGTTTTTT	CASRLIGEKLFF
few	-	TRBV20-1	TRBJ1-4	TGCAGTGCTAGAGACCCTTGGACAGATGCAACTAATGAAAAACTGTTTTTT	CSARDPWTDATNEKLFF
-	TRBD2	TRBV5-1	TRBJ2-3	TGCGCCAGCAGTCCCCAACCGGCGGGAGAATCAGATACGCAGTATTTT	CASSPQPAGESDTQYF
-	TRBD1	TRBV12-3/TRBV12-4	TRBJ1-1	TGTGCCAGCAGTTCCCGGACAGGAATGAGCACTGAAGCTTTCTTT	CASSSRTGMSTEAFF
-	-	TRBV28	TRBJ2-1	TGTGCCAGCAGTACCCGACCCGGAGGGAAGCAGTTCTTC	CASSTRPGGKQFF
-	-	TRBV4-3	TRBJ1-4	TGCGCCAGCAGCCAAGATGTGTCGGGACCTGAAAAACTGTTTTTT	CASSQDVSGPEKLFF
once	-	TRBV27	TRBJ1-5	TGTGCCAGCAGTACCTGGGCTGGGGTTCAGCCCCAGCATTTT	CASSTWAGVQPQHF
-	-	TRBV12-3/TRBV12-4	TRBJ1-2	TGTGCCAGCAGCCCCCCCCGGGGGCGGGCTGGCTATGGCTACACCTTC	CASSPPRGRAGYGYTF
-	-	TRBV7-2	TRBJ2-5	TGTGCCAGCAGCCGAACAGGCGGACGGATAGAGACCCAGTACTTC	CASSRTGGRIETQYF
many	TRBD1	TRBV2	TRBJ2-6	TGTGCCAGCAGGCAGGGGGTATCCTCTGGGGCCAACGTCCTGACTTTC	CASRQGVSSGANVLTF
-	-	TRBV29-1	TRBJ2-3	TGCAGCGTTGAGTTCGGGAGAAGAGGTACGCAGTATTTT	CSVEFGRRGTQYF
few	-	TRBV6-6	TRBJ1-5	TGTGCCAGCAGTTATGGCTCGGGGGGCAATCAGCCCCAGCATTTT	CASSYGSGGNQPQHF
-	TRBD1	TRBV12-3/TRBV12-4	TRBJ1-5	TGTGCCAGCAGTCGAACGCTAGGGACAGGCGGGACGTCGCAGCCCCAGCATTTT	CASSRTLGTGGTSQPQHF
-	TRBD1	TRBV11-1	TRBJ2-7	TGTGCCAGCAGCGCACAGGGGGCGCGACGCTACGAGCAGTACTTC	CASSAQGARRYEQYF
-	-	TRBV24-1	TRBJ2-3	TGTGCCACCAGTGAACCCCTGCAGGAACGCGTGTATTTT	CATSEPLQERVYF
-	-	TRBV28	TRBJ1-1	TGTGCCAGCAGTTTATTGATATCCACAGCTTTCTTT	CASSLLISTAFF
few	TRBD2	TRBV29-1	TRBJ2-5	TGCAGCGTTGGCCGGGGGGGTGACGAGACCCAGTACTTC	CSVGRGGDETQYF
-	-	TRBV2	TRBJ2-1	TGTGCCAGCAGTGAATTTCAGGCCATCAATGAGCAGTTCTTC	CASSEFQAINEQFF
-	-	TRBV7-2	TRBJ2-7	TGTGCCAGCAGCTTAGGACTCGGGGGTAACGAGCAGTACTTC	CASSLGLGGNEQYF
-	TRBD2	TRBV4-3	TRBJ2-1	TGCGCCAGCAGCCAAGATCCGGGGACTAGCTACAATGAGCAGTTCTTC	CASSQDPGTSYNEQFF
-	TRBD2	TRBV12-3/TRBV12-4	TRBJ2-1	TGTGCCAGCAGTGCAACTAGCGGGGCGGAGAACGGGCAGTTCTTC	CASSATSGAENGQFF